This T cell receptor (beta chain) was recorded in a study of shared clonotypes between healthy human individuals. Study-wide points: Relative to clonotypes present in all four donors, those not shared had lower generation probabilities.

Libraries were prepared by immunoSEQ multiplex PCR; TCRdb keeps only in-frame clonotypes and omits some of them. This table holds around 2.3 million clones, more than 90% found once. This clone has a handful of counts. Its antigen is as yet unknown. The receptor's source is a man aged 18 to 29 in good health. The sample taken for sequencing was naive CD4+ T cells sorted from blood. Described subset: CD45RA+ positively selected.

The CDR3 loop is CASSSPGWGESPLHF. The CDR3 DNA reads as TGTGCCAGCAGTTCCCCAGGATGGGGGGAATCACCCCTCCACTTT. The chain uses TRBV28 and TRBJ1-6; a weak D match, TRBD1 (5 bases). Germline V gene lookup returns CDR1 MDHEN and CDR2 SYDVKM. This CDR3 contains 15 residues. V lost 4 bases, J lost 10 bases, and 17 bases lay in between.